The 9 T cell receptor beta chains in this list originate from one sample, sequenced in a study of T cell changes during pregnancy in multiple sclerosis. Generated by immunoSEQ multiplex PCR, the TCRdb table keeps only in-frame clones and is missing some. The profile covers tens of thousands of clones, with 94% appearing a single time and less than 0.15% taken by the ten largest. The sample consisted of CD4+ T cells from peripheral blood mononuclear cells, taken after pregnancy. These receptors were taken from a female donor with multiple sclerosis, enrolled in a pregnancy study.

The chain recombines TRBV4-2 with TRBJ1-2; weak D call: TRBD1 (6 bases). Trimming left V 0 bases short and J 5 bases short, with 10 bases between. The CDR3 is made up of 14 amino acids. The germline V gene has CDR1 LGHNA and CDR2 YNFKEQ. CDR3 sequence reads: CASSQDYTGYGYTF. CDR3 nucleotides: TGTGCCAGCAGCCAAGATTACACAGGGTATGGCTACACCTTC.

The rearrangement links TRBV27 to TRBJ2-7; TRBD1 agrees at 7 bases. The germline gives CDR1 MNHEY, CDR2 SMNVEV (reference sequence). The CDR3 length is 14 residues. Trimming at V came to 5 bases and at J to 2 bases, leaving 6 bases not matched to a gene. This chain's CDR3 is CASSLDRVAYEQYF. Here the CDR3 DNA reads TGTGCCAGCAGTCTCGACAGGGTTGCCTACGAGCAGTACTTC.

V is TRBV9 and J is TRBJ1-1, with no clear D. This CDR3 spans 14 amino acids. Trimming removed 0 bases at V and 8 bases at J, with 14 bases between. In germline, CDR1 is SGDLS, CDR2 YYNGEE. CDR3 in amino acids: CASSVGGGIREAFF. In DNA, the CDR3 is TGTGCCAGCAGCGTAGGAGGAGGGATCCGAGAAGCTTTCTTT. The whole variable domain, filled in from reference TRBV9 and TRBJ1-1, reads DSGVTQTPKHLITATGQRVTLRCSPRSGDLSVYWYQQSLDQGLQFLIQYYNGEERAKGNILERFSAQQFPDLHSELNLSSLELGDSALYFCASSVGGGIREAFFGQGTRLTVV.

The chain employs TRBV6-6 and TRBJ2-7, with TRBD2 matching over 9 bases. The CDR3 covers 16 residues. CDR1 MNHNY and CDR2 SVGAGI come from the germline V gene (reference sequence). V gave up 0 bases and J gave up 0 bases; unmatched junction bases: 3. CDR3 in DNA: TGTGCCAGCAGTTACTCGATAGCGGGAGACTCCTACGAGCAGTACTTC. It yields the protein CASSYSIAGDSYEQYF.

The table lists this clone with a count of one. The chain carries TRBV7-6 and TRBJ1-2, with 8 positions matching TRBD1. Per the germline V gene, CDR1 is SGHVS and CDR2 is FNYEAQ. Unmatched junction bases numbered 11, after V lost 6 bases and J lost 8 bases. There are 14 residues in the CDR3. CDR3 coding DNA: TGTGCCAGCAGACCTTTTGGGCAGGGGGCCGGCTACACCTTC. This sequence encodes CASRPFGQGAGYTF. The variable domain in full, with the rest retrieved from reference TRBV7-6 and TRBJ1-2, is GAGVSQSPRYKVTKRGQDVALRCDPISGHVSLYWYRQALGQGPEFLTYFNYEAQQDKSGLPNDRFSAERPEGSISTLTIQRTEQRDSAMYRCASRPFGQGAGYTFGSGTRLTVV.

The rearrangement links TRBV29-1 to TRBJ1-2; D perhaps matches TRBD1 (6 bases). V was shortened by 4 bases and J by 2 bases, with 11 bases between the two germline ends. The V gene's germline CDR1 is SQVTM and CDR2 ANQGSEA. The CDR3 has 13 amino acids. The CDR3 spells CSVGQARNYGYTF. The CDR3 region has the DNA TGCAGCGTTGGACAGGCTCGGAACTATGGCTACACCTTC.

This clone was observed a few times. The chain employs TRBV10-2 and TRBJ1-5; possible D gene TRBD1, 6 bases. Per germline, CDR1 WSHSY and CDR2 SAAADI. V was pared by 2 bases and J by 6 bases, with 8 bases between. The CDR3 spans 13 residues. CDR3: CASSEDRFQPQHF. CDR3 nucleotide sequence: TGCGCCAGCAGTGAGGACAGGTTTCAGCCCCAGCATTTT.

This clone was picked up one time. This chain connects TRBV6-5 to TRBJ1-2, with D possibly matching TRBD1 (6 bases). CDR1 is MNHEY and CDR2 is SVGAGI in the germline V gene. CDR3 size: 12 residues. The V end lost 6 bases, the J end lost 6 bases, and 11 bases lay between the germline ends. CDR3 in DNA: TGTGCCAGCAGCCAAACAGGGAATGGCTACACCTTC. This translates into CASSQTGNGYTF.

As concerns this clone: One end of the junction is discordant with germline, which a read error may explain. The CDR3 is CAGSQIGNEKLFF. DNA of the CDR3: TGTGCCGGCAGCCAGATCGGTAATGAAAAACTGTTTTTT. The chain links TRBV14 to TRBJ1-4; D remains ambiguous. The germline CDR1 and CDR2 sequences are SGHDN and FVKESK. CDR3 length equals 13 residues.